These T cell receptor beta chains were read from a single sample in a study of cytomegalovirus exposure and HLA in healthy donors. This table comes from immunoSEQ multiplex PCR, and its TCRdb copy is limited to in-frame clones, with some not included. The data contain 150,000 or so clones, around nine tenths of them singletons. Sequencing was carried out using PBMCs. All receptors derive from a man aged 18 to 30 in good health and CMV-seropositive. The CDR3 runs from the conserved cysteine through the conserved F or W. The order of the fields is D gene, J gene, clone size, V gene, CDR3 protein, CDR3 DNA. A D gene is named only where the DNA matches it firmly. Only part of the rows carry a size: once, few, many, or a class if the clone is expanded.

>NA|TRBJ2-7|NA|TRBV11-2
CASSSRDTSLYEQYF
TGTGCCAGCAGCTCCCGGGACACCTCCCTCTACGAGCAGTACTTC
>NA|TRBJ2-1|NA|TRBV28
CASNPWTHNEQFF
TGTGCCAGCAACCCCTGGACTCACAATGAGCAGTTCTTC
>TRBD1|TRBJ1-2|NA|TRBV27
CASSTGTAYGYTF
TGTGCCAGCAGCACCGGGACAGCTTATGGCTACACCTTC
>NA|TRBJ1-4|NA|TRBV7-2
CASSSRIATNEKLFF
TGTGCCAGCAGCTCCAGAATTGCAACTAATGAAAAACTGTTTTTT
>TRBD1|TRBJ2-1|NA|TRBV19
CASSTGDRDYNEQFF
TGTGCCAGTAGCACCGGGGACAGGGATTACAATGAGCAGTTCTTC
>NA|TRBJ2-5|few|TRBV19
CASPGVGIRETQYF
TGTGCCAGCCCTGGGGTCGGGATACGAGAGACCCAGTACTTC
>NA|TRBJ2-7|NA|TRBV27
CASSSSAYEQYF
TGTGCCAGCAGTTCATCCGCCTACGAGCAGTACTTC
>TRBD1|TRBJ2-2|NA|TRBV11-3
CASSPGQGNTGELFF
TGTGCCAGCAGCCCCGGACAGGGAAACACCGGGGAGCTGTTTTTT
>NA|TRBJ2-1|NA|TRBV4-3
CASSQDLGGVQEQFF
TGCGCCAGCAGCCAAGATCTTGGAGGGGTTCAAGAGCAGTTCTTC
>TRBD1|TRBJ1-6|NA|TRBV7-9
CASSLTLDRGNSPLHF
TGTGCCAGCAGCCTAACTTTGGACAGGGGTAATTCACCCCTCCACTTT